The 9 T cell receptor beta chains below all came from one sample that was sequenced in a study of blood T cell repertoires in COVID-19. Measured with immunoSEQ multiplex PCR; TCRdb has only the in-frame clones, and not every one. The sample has over 350,000 clones, approximately 90% seen once; the top ten hold 4.3%. Sequenced input: peripheral blood. These receptors all come from a woman aged 25-40 years with acute or convalescent COVID-19.

This clone came up a few times. The chain employs TRBV3-1 (or the pseudogene TRBV3-2) and TRBJ2-2; D unresolved. This CDR3 has 16 amino acids. Looked up from germline, CDR1 is LGHDT and CDR2 is YNNKEL (reference sequence). Trimming pared 5 bases from V and 4 bases from J, leaving 17 bases between. This CDR3 is CASSLNGAVGTGELFF. The CDR3 region has the DNA TGTGCCAGCAGCTTAAACGGAGCCGTGGGCACCGGGGAGCTGTTTTTT.

The gene calls are TRBV30 and TRBJ2-5; possible D gene TRBD2, 5 bases. This CDR3 spans 14 amino acids. V was clipped by 2 bases and J by 6 bases, with 16 bases between them. Per the germline V gene, CDR1 is GTSNPN and CDR2 is SVGIG (reference sequence). For the CDR3, the DNA is TGTGCCTGGAGTCACGTCATCGGAGGAAAGACCCAGTACTTC. Its translation is CAWSHVIGGKTQYF.

This rearrangement joins TRBV5-5 to TRBJ2-3; D might be TRBD1 (5 bases). Deletions cut 5 bases from V and 3 bases from J, with 19 bases between. Germline assignment: CDR1 SGHKS and CDR2 YYEKEE (reference sequence). This CDR3 is built from 16 residues. CDR3 nucleotides: TGTGCCAGCAGGTGGGGAATGGGGCAGGGAACAGATACGCAGTATTTT. This gives the protein CASRWGMGQGTDTQYF.

The CDR3 region is CASSEPPGQGIEGPTNEKLFF. The CDR3 DNA sequence: TGTGCCAGTAGTGAACCACCGGGACAGGGTATCGAAGGGCCAACTAATGAAAAACTGTTTTTT. This chain connects TRBV19 to TRBJ1-4; 9 bases match TRBD1. CDR3 size: 21 residues. CDR1 and CDR2 (germline): LNHDA, SQIVND (reference sequence). Germline trimming cut 5 bases from V and 0 bases from J; bases unmatched to any gene: 19.

The chain uses TRBV5-8 and TRBJ2-5; weak D call: TRBD2 (5 bases). Trimming cost V 1 base and J 5 bases, with 12 bases left between them. The CDR3 consists of 14 residues. Germline CDR1 reads SGHTS; CDR2 reads YDEGEE. The CDR3 loop is CASSLIIRGETQYF. CDR3 DNA: TGTGCCAGCAGCTTGATAATTCGGGGTGAGACCCAGTACTTC. Complete variable domain (other parts from reference TRBV5-8 and TRBJ2-5): EAGVTQSPTHLIKTRGQQATLRCSPISGHTSVYWYQQALGLGLQFLLWYDEGEERNRGNFPPRFSGRQFPNYSSELNVNALELEDSALYLCASSLIIRGETQYFGPGTRLLVL.

This chain links TRBV11-2 with TRBJ2-2; no firm D call. The ends were cut back, 0 bases at V and 1 base at J, with 3 bases in the middle. Germline V lookup: CDR1 SGHAT, CDR2 FQNNGV. The CDR3 runs 14 residues. DNA of the CDR3: TGTGCCAGCAGCTTAGACGGGAACACCGGGGAGCTGTTTTTT. Amino acid sequence: CASSLDGNTGELFF.

The rearrangement links TRBV19 to TRBJ2-1; 12 bases agree with TRBD2. The CDR3 is 17 amino acids. The V and J ends lost 5 bases and 0 bases, in that order; junction bases with no gene match: 5. Germline lookup yields CDR1 LNHDA and CDR2 SQIVND (reference sequence). CDR3 nucleotides: TGTGCCAGTAGTGGACTAGCGGGGTATCGCTCCTACAATGAGCAGTTCTTC. It yields the protein CASSGLAGYRSYNEQFF. The full variable domain, with the rest looked up from reference TRBV19 and TRBJ2-1, is DGGITQSPKYLFRKEGQNVTLSCEQNLNHDAMYWYRQDPGQGLRLIYYSQIVNDFQKGDIAEGYSVSREKKESFPLTVTSAQKNPTAFYLCASSGLAGYRSYNEQFFGPGTRLTVL.

This chain uses TRBV15 with TRBJ2-7; 8 positions agree with TRBD2. There are 14 residues in the CDR3. Trimming cost V 0 bases and J 4 bases; bases outside gene matches: 2. Per germline, CDR1 LNHNV and CDR2 YYDKDF (reference sequence). The CDR3 sequence: CATSRDGGVYEQYF. The CDR3, as DNA: TGTGCCACCAGCAGAGACGGGGGGGTTTACGAGCAGTACTTC.

The table lists this clone with a few counts. Other nucleotide sequences in the sample specify the same CDR3. The V gene is TRBV5-1, the J gene TRBJ1-6, with 7 bases lining up with TRBD1. V lost 0 bases and J lost 9; bases outside the gene matches: 0. The CDR3 runs to 13 residues. Germline CDR1 SGHRS, CDR2 YFSETQ. This CDR3 is CASSLDRGSPLHF. CDR3 sequence (DNA): TGCGCCAGCAGCTTGGACAGGGGTTCACCCCTCCACTTT.